This T cell receptor (beta chain) was sequenced during a study of T cell responses to AZD1222 COVID-19 vaccine. Concerning this clone itself: Its antigen is currently unknown.

With 5 bases removed from V and 8 bases from J, the gap between germline ends came to 10 bases. The CDR3 is made up of 12 amino acids. Pooled in the analysis were second doses at about 4 or about 12 weeks. Method: immunoSEQ multiplex PCR; TCRdb's copy keeps in-frame clones and lacks some. This table has about 160,000 clones, roughly 90% appearing once. Study findings and constraints: Donors, mostly white British, included more females; clonal diversity was possibly underestimated. Vaccine-associated CD4 TCRs ranged over spike, dominating at 160-218 and 743-854.

Source: peripheral blood, taken 28 days after the second AZD1222 dose. The J gene is TRBJ1-3, the V gene TRBV12-3 or TRBV12-4; D gene ambiguous. The source is an adult who received the AZD1222 COVID-19 vaccine. CDR3 protein: CASSIEGYTIYF. As DNA, the CDR3 is TGTGCCAGCAGTATAGAGGGATACACCATATATTTT.